This is a list of T cell receptor beta chains from one sample in a study of cytomegalovirus exposure and HLA in healthy donors. The table came from immunoSEQ multiplex PCR; TCRdb's copy has only in-frame clones and leaves some out. The table lists 110,000 to 150,000 clones, about 74% of them singletons. The source material was PBMCs. Source of these receptors: a man aged 18-30 years in good health and CMV-seropositive. Each CDR3 is given with its conserved first and last residue. The D gene is left open where the match is weak.

v_gene	j_gene	d_gene	CDR3aa
TRBV7-2	TRBJ2-7	NA	CASSFLQIYEQYF
TRBV6-1	TRBJ1-1	NA	CASSVGGVWTEAFF
TRBV19	TRBJ1-1	TRBD1	CATTGGEAFF
TRBV29-1	TRBJ2-1	NA	CSTSLRGGGEQFF
TRBV6-5	TRBJ2-7	NA	CASSYSTDFYEQYF
TRBV6-5	TRBJ1-4	NA	CASSYRAGLNEKLFF
TRBV27	TRBJ1-4	NA	CATSGGANEKLFF
TRBV27	TRBJ1-2	TRBD1	CASSHRGDGYTF
TRBV2	TRBJ2-7	TRBD2	CASSKGLAGVTYEQYF
TRBV5-4	TRBJ2-5	TRBD2	CASSLHGLAGAQETQYF
TRBV2	TRBJ1-2	NA	CASSNSFNYGYTF
TRBV9	TRBJ1-2	NA	CASSVGQGMGGYTF
TRBV29-1	TRBJ2-3	NA	CSVVRVSSTDTQYF
TRBV28	TRBJ2-6	NA	CASSLSGDGANVLTF
TRBV7-6	TRBJ2-1	NA	CASSLARHNEQFF
TRBV30	TRBJ2-5	TRBD2	CAWSVHSGGVGETQYF
TRBV7-8	TRBJ1-5	TRBD1	CASSRRGTGVQPQHF
TRBV11-2	TRBJ2-7	NA	CASSSDTDYEQYF
TRBV6-5	TRBJ2-5	NA	CASSYYLAGETQYF
TRBV7-9	TRBJ1-1	NA	CASSSGRNTEAFF
TRBV28	TRBJ1-3	NA	CASSVISGNTIYF
TRBV29-1	TRBJ1-5	NA	CSVIGVEINQPQHF
TRBV7-2	TRBJ2-7	NA	CASSLALSGTYEQYF
TRBV28	TRBJ2-1	TRBD1	CASSKTGVNEQFF
TRBV5-1	TRBJ1-3	NA	CASSQGSSGNTIYF